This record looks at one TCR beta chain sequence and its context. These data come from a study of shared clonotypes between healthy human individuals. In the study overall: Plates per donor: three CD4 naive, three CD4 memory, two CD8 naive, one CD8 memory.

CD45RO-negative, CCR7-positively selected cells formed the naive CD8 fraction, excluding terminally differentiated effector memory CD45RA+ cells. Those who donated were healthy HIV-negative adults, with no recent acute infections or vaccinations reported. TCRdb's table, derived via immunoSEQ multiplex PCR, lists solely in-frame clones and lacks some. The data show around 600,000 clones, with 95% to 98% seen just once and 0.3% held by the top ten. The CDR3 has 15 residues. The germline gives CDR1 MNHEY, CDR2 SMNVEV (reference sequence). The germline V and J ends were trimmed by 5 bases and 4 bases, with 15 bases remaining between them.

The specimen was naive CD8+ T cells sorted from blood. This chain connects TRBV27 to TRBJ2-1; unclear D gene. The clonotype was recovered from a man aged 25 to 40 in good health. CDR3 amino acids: CASSAPLGIYNEQFF. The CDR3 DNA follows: TGTGCCAGCAGTGCCCCTTTGGGGATATACAATGAGCAGTTCTTC.